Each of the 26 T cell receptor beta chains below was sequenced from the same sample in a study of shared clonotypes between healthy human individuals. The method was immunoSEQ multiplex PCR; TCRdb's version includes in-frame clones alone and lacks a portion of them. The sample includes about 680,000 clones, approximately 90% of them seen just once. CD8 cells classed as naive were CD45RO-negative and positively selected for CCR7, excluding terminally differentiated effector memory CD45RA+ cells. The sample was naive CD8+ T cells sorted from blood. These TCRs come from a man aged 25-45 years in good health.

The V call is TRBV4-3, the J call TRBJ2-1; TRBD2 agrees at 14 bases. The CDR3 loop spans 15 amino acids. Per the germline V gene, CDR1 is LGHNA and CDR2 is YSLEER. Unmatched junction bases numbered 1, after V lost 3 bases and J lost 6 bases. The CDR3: CASSQGLAGANEQFF. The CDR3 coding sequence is TGCGCCAGCAGCCAGGGACTAGCGGGAGCCAATGAGCAGTTCTTC.

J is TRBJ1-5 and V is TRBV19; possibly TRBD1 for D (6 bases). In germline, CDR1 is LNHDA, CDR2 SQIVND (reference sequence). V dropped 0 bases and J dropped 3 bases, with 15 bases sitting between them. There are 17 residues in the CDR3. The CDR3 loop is CASSIDAGAIYNQPQHF. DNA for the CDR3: TGTGCCAGTAGTATAGATGCAGGGGCAATTTACAATCAGCCCCAGCATTTT.

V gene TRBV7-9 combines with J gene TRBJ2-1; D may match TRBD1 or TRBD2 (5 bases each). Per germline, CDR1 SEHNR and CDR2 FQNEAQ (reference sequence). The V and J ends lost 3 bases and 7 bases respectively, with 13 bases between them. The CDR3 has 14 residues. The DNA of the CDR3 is TGTGCCAGCAGCTTTTCCGGGACCCAGAATGAGCAGTTCTTC. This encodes CASSFSGTQNEQFF.

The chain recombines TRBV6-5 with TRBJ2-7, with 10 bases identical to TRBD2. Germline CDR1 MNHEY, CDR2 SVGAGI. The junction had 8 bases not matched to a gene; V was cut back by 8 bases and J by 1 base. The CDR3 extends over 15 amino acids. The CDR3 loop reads CASRAGTSESYEQYF. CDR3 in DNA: TGTGCCAGCCGAGCCGGGACTAGCGAATCCTACGAGCAGTACTTC.

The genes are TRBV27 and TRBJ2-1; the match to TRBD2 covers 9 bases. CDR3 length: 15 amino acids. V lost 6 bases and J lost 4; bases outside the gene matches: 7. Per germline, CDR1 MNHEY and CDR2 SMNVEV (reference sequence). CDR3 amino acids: CASSAGTSIYNEQFF. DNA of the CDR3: TGTGCCAGCAGCGCCGGGACTAGCATTTACAATGAGCAGTTCTTC.

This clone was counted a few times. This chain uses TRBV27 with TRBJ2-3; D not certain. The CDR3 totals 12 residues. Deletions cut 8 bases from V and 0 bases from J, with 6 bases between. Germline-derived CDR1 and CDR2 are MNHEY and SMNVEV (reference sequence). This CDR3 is CASRGSTDTQYF. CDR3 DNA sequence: TGTGCCAGCCGCGGAAGCACAGATACGCAGTATTTT.

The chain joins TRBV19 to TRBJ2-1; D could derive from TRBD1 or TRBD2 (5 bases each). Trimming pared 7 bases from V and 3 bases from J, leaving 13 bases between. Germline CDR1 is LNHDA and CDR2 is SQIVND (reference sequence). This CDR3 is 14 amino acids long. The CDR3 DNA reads TGTGCCAGTAAATATGGGGGTGGCTACAATGAGCAGTTCTTC. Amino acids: CASKYGGGYNEQFF.

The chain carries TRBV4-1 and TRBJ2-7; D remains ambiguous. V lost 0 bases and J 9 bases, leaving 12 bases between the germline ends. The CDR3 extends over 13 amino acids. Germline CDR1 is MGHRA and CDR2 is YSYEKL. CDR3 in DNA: TGCGCCAGCAGCCAAGATCCCGGCGTCGGGCAGTACTTC. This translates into CASSQDPGVGQYF.

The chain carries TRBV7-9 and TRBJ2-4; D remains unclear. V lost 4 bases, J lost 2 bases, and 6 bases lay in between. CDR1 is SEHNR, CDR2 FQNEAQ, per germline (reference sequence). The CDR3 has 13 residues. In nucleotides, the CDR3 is TGTGCCAGCAGCTCAAACTCCAAAAACATTCAGTACTTC. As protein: CASSSNSKNIQYF.

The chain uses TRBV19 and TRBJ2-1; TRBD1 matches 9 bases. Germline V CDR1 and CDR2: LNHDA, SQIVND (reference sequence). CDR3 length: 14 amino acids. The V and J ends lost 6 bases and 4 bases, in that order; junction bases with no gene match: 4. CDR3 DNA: TGTGCCAGTAGCTTAGGGACAGGGTACAATGAGCAGTTCTTC. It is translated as CASSLGTGYNEQFF.

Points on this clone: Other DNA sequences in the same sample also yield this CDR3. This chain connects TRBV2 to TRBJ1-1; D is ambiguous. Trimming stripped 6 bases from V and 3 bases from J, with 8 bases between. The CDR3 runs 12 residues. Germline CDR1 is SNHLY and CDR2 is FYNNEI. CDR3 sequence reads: CASRGGYTEAFF. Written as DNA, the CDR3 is TGTGCCAGCAGGGGTGGGTACACTGAAGCTTTCTTT.

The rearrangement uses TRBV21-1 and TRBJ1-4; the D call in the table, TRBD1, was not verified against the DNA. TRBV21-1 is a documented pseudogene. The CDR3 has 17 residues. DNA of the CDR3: TGTGCCGCCGCTTCCTATCGGACAGGGGGTTTTAATGAAAAACTGTTTTTT. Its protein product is CAAASYRTGGFNEKLFF.

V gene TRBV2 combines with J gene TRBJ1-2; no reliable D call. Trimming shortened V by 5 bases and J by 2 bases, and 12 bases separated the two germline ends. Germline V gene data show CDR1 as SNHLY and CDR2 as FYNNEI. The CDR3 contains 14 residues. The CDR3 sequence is CASSPGSYNYGYTF. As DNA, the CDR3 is TGTGCCAGCAGTCCCGGGTCTTACAACTATGGCTACACCTTC.

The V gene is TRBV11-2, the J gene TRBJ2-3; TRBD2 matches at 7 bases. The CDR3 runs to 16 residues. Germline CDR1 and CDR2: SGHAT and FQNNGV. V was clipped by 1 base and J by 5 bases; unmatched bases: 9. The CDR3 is CASSLVEEWGGDTQYF. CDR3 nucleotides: TGTGCCAGCAGCTTAGTAGAGGAGTGGGGGGGAGATACGCAGTATTTT.

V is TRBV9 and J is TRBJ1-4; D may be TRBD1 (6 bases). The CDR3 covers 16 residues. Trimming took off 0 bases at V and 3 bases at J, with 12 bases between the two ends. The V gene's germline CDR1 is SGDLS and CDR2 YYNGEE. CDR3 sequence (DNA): TGTGCCAGCAGCGTAGCAGGAGGGGGAGCTAATGAAAAACTGTTTTTT. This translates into CASSVAGGGANEKLFF.

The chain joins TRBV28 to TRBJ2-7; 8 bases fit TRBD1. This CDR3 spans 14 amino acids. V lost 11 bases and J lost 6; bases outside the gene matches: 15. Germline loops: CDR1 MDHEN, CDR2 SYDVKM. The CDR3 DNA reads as TGTGCCGGATCCGGGACAGGCCCCCTCGCCGAGCAGTACTTC. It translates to CAGSGTGPLAEQYF.

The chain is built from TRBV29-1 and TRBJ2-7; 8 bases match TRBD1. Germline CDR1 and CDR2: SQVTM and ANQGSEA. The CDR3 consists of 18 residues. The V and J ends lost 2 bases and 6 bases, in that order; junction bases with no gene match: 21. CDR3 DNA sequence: TGCAGCGTTGAAATGGCTGGCGACCCCCGGACAGGGTACGGCGAGCAGTACTTC. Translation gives CSVEMAGDPRTGYGEQYF.

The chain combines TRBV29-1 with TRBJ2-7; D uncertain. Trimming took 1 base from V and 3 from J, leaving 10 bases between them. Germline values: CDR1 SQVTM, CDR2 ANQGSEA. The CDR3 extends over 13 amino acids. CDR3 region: CSVEVNGNYEQYF. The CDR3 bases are TGCAGCGTTGAAGTTAACGGTAACTACGAGCAGTACTTC.

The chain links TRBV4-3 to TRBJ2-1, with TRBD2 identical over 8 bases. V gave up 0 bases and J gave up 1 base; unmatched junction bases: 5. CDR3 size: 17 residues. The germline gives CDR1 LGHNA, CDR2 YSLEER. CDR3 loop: CASSQDFSGKSYNEQFF. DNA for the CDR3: TGCGCCAGCAGCCAAGACTTTAGCGGGAAGTCCTACAATGAGCAGTTCTTC.

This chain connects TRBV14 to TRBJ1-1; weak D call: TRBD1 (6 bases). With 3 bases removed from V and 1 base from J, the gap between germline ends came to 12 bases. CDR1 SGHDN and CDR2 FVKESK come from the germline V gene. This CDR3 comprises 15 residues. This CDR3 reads CASSQLTGPNTEAFF. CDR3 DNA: TGTGCCAGCAGCCAGCTTACAGGGCCGAACACTGAAGCTTTCTTT. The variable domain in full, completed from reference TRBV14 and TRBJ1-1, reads EAGVTQFPSHSVIEKGQTVTLRCDPISGHDNLYWYRRVMGKEIKFLLHFVKESKQDESGMPNNRFLAERTGGTYSTLKVQPAELEDSGVYFCASSQLTGPNTEAFFGQGTRLTVV.

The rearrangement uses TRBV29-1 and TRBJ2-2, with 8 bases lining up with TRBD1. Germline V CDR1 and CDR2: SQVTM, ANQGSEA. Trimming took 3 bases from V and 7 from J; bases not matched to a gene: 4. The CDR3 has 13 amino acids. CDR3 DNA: TGCAGCGTTGACAGGGGGCTTGTCGGGGAGCTGTTTTTT. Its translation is CSVDRGLVGELFF.

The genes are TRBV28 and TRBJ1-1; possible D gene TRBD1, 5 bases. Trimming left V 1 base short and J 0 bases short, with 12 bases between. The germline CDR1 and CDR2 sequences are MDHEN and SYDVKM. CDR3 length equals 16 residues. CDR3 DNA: TGTGCCAGCAGTTTATTGGTGAGGACAATGAACACTGAAGCTTTCTTT. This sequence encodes CASSLLVRTMNTEAFF. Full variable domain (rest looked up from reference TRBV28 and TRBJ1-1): DVKVTQSSRYLVKRTGEKVFLECVQDMDHENMFWYRQDPGLGLRLIYFSYDVKMKEKGDIPEGYSVSREKKERFSLILESASTNQTSMYLCASSLLVRTMNTEAFFGQGTRLTVV.

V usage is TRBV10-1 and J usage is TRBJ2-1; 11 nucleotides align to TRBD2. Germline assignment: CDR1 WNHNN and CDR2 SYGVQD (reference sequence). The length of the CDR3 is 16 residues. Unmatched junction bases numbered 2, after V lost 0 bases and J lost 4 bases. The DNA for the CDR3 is TGCGCCAGCAGTGAGTCAACTAGCGGGAGTTACAATGAGCAGTTCTTC. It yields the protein CASSESTSGSYNEQFF.

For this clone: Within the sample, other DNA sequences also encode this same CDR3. This chain's CDR3 is CASSEGPGTEAFF. The DNA of the CDR3 is TGTGCCAGCAGTGAAGGTCCAGGCACTGAAGCTTTCTTT. The chain carries TRBV2 and TRBJ1-1, with D unresolved. CDR1 and CDR2 from the germline V gene are SNHLY and FYNNEI. The CDR3 sequence is 13 residues long. Trimming cost V 1 base and J 4 bases, with 7 bases left between them.

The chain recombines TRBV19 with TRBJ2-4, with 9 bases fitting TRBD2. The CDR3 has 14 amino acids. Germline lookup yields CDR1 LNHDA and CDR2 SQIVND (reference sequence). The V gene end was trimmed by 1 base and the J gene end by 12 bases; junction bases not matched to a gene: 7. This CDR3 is CASSIVGLAGNQYF. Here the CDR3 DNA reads TGTGCCAGTAGTATAGTGGGGCTAGCGGGGAATCAGTACTTC.

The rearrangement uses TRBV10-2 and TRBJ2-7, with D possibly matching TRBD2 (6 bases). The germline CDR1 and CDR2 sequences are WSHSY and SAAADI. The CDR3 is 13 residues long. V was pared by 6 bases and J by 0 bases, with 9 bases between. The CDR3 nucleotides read TGCGCCAGCAGGACTAGGGACTCCTACGAGCAGTACTTC. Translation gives CASRTRDSYEQYF.